The 19 T cell receptor beta chains in this list originate from one sample, sequenced in a study of T cells in Graves' hyperthyroidism and ophthalmopathy. Amplification targeted TCR beta CDR3 regions from RNA transcripts. Researchers ran a first-round RT-PCR on the TCR CDR3 using the HTBI primer set. TCRdb fed the multiplex PCR reads into MiXCR, producing one record per CDR3 protein. The table has fewer than 450,000 distinct CDR3 sequences, 13% to 15% seen once. Input material: blood. The receptors shown here come from a woman aged 60-75 years with Graves' ophthalmopathy.

Ten or more counts support this clonotype. The chain uses TRBV20-1 and TRBJ2-3, with D possibly TRBD1 on 6 matching bases. V was trimmed by 0 bases and J by 0 bases, leaving 19 bases between them. Germline lookup yields CDR1 DFQATT and CDR2 SNEGSKA (reference sequence). The CDR3 spans 18 residues. The CDR3 region has the DNA TGCAGTGCTAGAGACTCGACAGGTTTCTCAACTAGCACAGATACGCAGTATTTT. Encoded protein: CSARDSTGFSTSTDTQYF.

This clonotype was counted at least ten times. The rearrangement uses TRBV20-1 and TRBJ2-5; possible D gene TRBD2, 5 bases. Germline CDR1 reads DFQATT; CDR2 reads SNEGSKA (reference sequence). Between the trimmed V and J ends, which lost 6 bases and 4 bases, there was a span of 9 bases. The length of the CDR3 is 11 residues. CDR3 bases: TGCAGTGCGTCCGGACTAGAGACCCAGTACTTC. Amino acids: CSASGLETQYF.

This clonotype was detected only a few times. The chain uses TRBV6-1 and TRBJ2-7; TRBD2 might be the D (5 bases). Trimming took off 7 bases at V and 7 bases at J, with 17 bases between the two ends. The germline V gene encodes CDR1 MNHNS and CDR2 SASEGT. The CDR3 sequence is 13 residues long. This CDR3 is CASIKFPTGEQYF. The CDR3 DNA follows: TGTGCCAGCATTAAATTTCCGACGGGGGAGCAGTACTTC.

This clonotype was observed a few times. As DNA, the CDR3 is TGTGCCAGCAGGGCCTCAGACCCCTACTACAATGAGCAGTTCTTC. This codes for CASRASDPYYNEQFF. This chain connects TRBV28 to TRBJ2-1; D not resolved. Between the trimmed V and J ends, which lost 6 bases and 3 bases, there was a span of 15 bases. The CDR3 runs to 15 residues. CDR1 is MDHEN and CDR2 is SYDVKM in the germline V gene. The whole variable domain, filled in from reference TRBV28 and TRBJ2-1, reads DVKVTQSSRYLVKRTGEKVFLECVQDMDHENMFWYRQDPGLGLRLIYFSYDVKMKEKGDIPEGYSVSREKKERFSLILESASTNQTSMYLCASRASDPYYNEQFFGPGTRLTVL.

There are many counts of this clonotype. The genes are TRBV12-3 or TRBV12-4 and TRBJ2-1; 7 bases fit TRBD1. The CDR3 is 13 amino acids. Losses at the gene ends were 6 bases for V and 4 bases for J; bases not matched to a gene: 3. The CDR3 region has the DNA TGTGCCAGCAGGGACAGGAGGTACAATGAGCAGTTCTTC. Protein product: CASRDRRYNEQFF.

This clonotype was recorded at least ten times. The chain carries TRBV6-1 and TRBJ2-1; 10 nucleotides align to TRBD2. After removal of 6 bases from V and 12 bases from J, the junction contained 20 bases not matched to a gene. There are 17 residues in the CDR3. Germline CDR1 and CDR2: MNHNS and SASEGT. CDR3 sequence: CASRTLLNSAGGPRQFF. The CDR3 DNA is TGTGCCAGCAGAACCCTGCTGAACTCAGCGGGAGGGCCCCGGCAGTTCTTC.

This clonotype was counted at least ten times. V gene TRBV7-2 combines with J gene TRBJ1-6; TRBD1 might be the D (6 bases). From germline, CDR1 is SGHTA and CDR2 FQGNSA. V lost 5 bases and J 3 bases, leaving 17 bases between the germline ends. The CDR3 sequence is 17 residues long. The DNA for the CDR3 is TGTGCCAGCAGCCTCAGGGCAGGACAGATCTATAATTCACCCCTCCACTTT. It is translated as CASSLRAGQIYNSPLHF.

This clonotype was counted a few times. The rearrangement joins TRBV11-2 to TRBJ2-3; the match to TRBD2 covers 8 bases. From germline, CDR1 is SGHAT and CDR2 FQNNGV. This CDR3 has 14 residues. V dropped 9 bases and J dropped 1; count of bases not matched to a gene: 6. Here the CDR3 reads CASSIGGGTDTQYF. The CDR3 DNA reads TGTGCCAGTTCTATCGGGGGGGGCACAGATACGCAGTATTTT.

The gene calls are TRBV7-3 and TRBJ2-3; the D gene could be TRBD1 or TRBD2 (5 bases each). The CDR3 contains 17 residues. V was pared by 3 bases and J by 2 bases, with 18 bases between. CDR1 and CDR2 from the germline V gene are SGHTA and FQGTGA. CDR3 in amino acids: CASSFTPPGAATDTQYF. The CDR3 DNA follows: TGTGCCAGCAGCTTTACCCCCCCCGGGGCGGCCACAGATACGCAGTATTTT.

This rearrangement joins TRBV12-3 or TRBV12-4 to TRBJ2-5; 7 bases are shared with TRBD1. CDR3 length equals 12 residues. Losses at the gene ends were 6 bases for V and 9 bases for J; bases not matched to a gene: 7. In DNA form, the CDR3 reads TGTGCCAGCAGGACATCAGGGGGACCCCAGTACTTC. It is translated as CASRTSGGPQYF.

Many counts were recorded for this clonotype. The rearrangement uses TRBV11-2 and TRBJ2-7; no clear D. Germline lookup yields CDR1 SGHAT and CDR2 FQNNGV. V was trimmed by 1 base and J by 3 bases, leaving 7 bases between them. The length of the CDR3 is 13 residues. The chain's CDR3 is CASSLARHYEQYF. As DNA, the CDR3 is TGTGCCAGCAGCTTAGCTCGGCACTACGAGCAGTACTTC. Filled out from reference TRBV11-2 and TRBJ2-7, the complete variable domain reads EAGVAQSPRYKIIEKRQSVAFWCNPISGHATLYWYQQILGQGPKLLIQFQNNGVVDDSQLPKDRFSAERLKGVDSTLKIQPAKLEDSAVYLCASSLARHYEQYFGPGTRLTVT.

The V call is TRBV19, the J call TRBJ2-1, with 10 bases matching TRBD1. This CDR3 contains 13 residues. Trimming removed 9 bases from V and 6 bases from J; junction bases left unmatched: 5. The germline V gene encodes CDR1 LNHDA and CDR2 SQIVND (reference sequence). As DNA, the CDR3 is TGTGCCAGCCGACAGGGGGCAGGCAATGAGCAGTTCTTC. Translated, it gives CASRQGAGNEQFF.

There are many counts of this clonotype. The V gene is TRBV6-1, the J gene TRBJ2-2; TRBD2 matches 7 bases. The CDR3 has 15 amino acids. Germline V gives CDR1 MNHNS, CDR2 SASEGT. With 6 bases clipped from V and 3 bases from J, the junction kept 7 bases outside the gene matches. The CDR3 bases are TGTGCCAGCAGACCCGGGACTAAATACACCGGGGAGCTGTTTTTT. Its protein is CASRPGTKYTGELFF.

This clonotype was counted ten times or more. The V gene is TRBV7-3, the J gene TRBJ2-1; the match to TRBD2 covers 13 bases. V was pared by 1 base and J by 9 bases, with 9 bases of the junction left unmatched. Germline values: CDR1 SGHTA, CDR2 FQGTGA. The length of the CDR3 is 17 residues. DNA of the CDR3: TGTGCCAGCAGCTTAAACCCCGGACTAGCGGGAGTTGGTGAGCAGTTCTTC. Amino acid sequence: CASSLNPGLAGVGEQFF.

This rearrangement joins TRBV5-1 to TRBJ2-7; maybe TRBD2 (8 bases). The length of the CDR3 is 15 residues. The V end was cut by 3 bases, the J end by 6 bases, with 19 bases between. From germline, CDR1 is SGHRS and CDR2 YFSETQ. The CDR3 sequence: CASSSGGGMTVEQYF. The CDR3 coding sequence is TGCGCCAGCAGCTCGGGAGGGGGCATGACGGTCGAGCAGTACTTC.

Concerning this clonotype: This may be a read error, as it is one base from a much larger clone. The chain links TRBV5-1 to TRBJ2-5; D gene unclear. Per germline, CDR1 SGHRS and CDR2 YFSETQ. Trimming took off 4 bases at V and 2 bases at J, with 15 bases between the two ends. The CDR3 totals 15 residues. CDR3 loop: CASSHQQAMQETQYF. The CDR3 coding sequence is TGCGCCAGCAGCCACCAGCAGGCGATGCAAGAGACCCAGTACTTC.

The chain recombines TRBV7-9 with TRBJ2-1; D gene ambiguous. From germline, CDR1 is SEHNR and CDR2 FQNEAQ (reference sequence). This CDR3 is 16 amino acids long. Deletions cut 8 bases from V and 2 bases from J, with 19 bases between. This CDR3 is CASLTVGAQPYNEQFF. The DNA of the CDR3 is TGTGCCAGCCTCACGGTAGGCGCTCAGCCCTACAATGAGCAGTTCTTC.

The rearrangement links TRBV29-1 to TRBJ2-1; the match to TRBD2 covers 7 bases. The CDR3 loop spans 21 amino acids. Germline V gives CDR1 SQVTM, CDR2 ANQGSEA. With V trimmed by 6 bases and J by 6 bases, 32 bases remained unmatched. The CDR3 DNA reads TGCAGCGTGCGGGGAGGGGCTTACAAGACTACGGGGGAAATATCTCCCAATGAGCAGTTCTTC. Amino acid sequence: CSVRGGAYKTTGEISPNEQFF.

This chain joins TRBV29-1 and TRBJ2-1, with D maybe TRBD2 (5 bases). In germline, CDR1 is SQVTM, CDR2 ANQGSEA. V lost 8 bases to trimming and J lost 10 bases, with 15 bases between them. This CDR3 region has 11 residues. The CDR3: CSPQMRGEQFF. For the CDR3, the DNA is TGCAGCCCCCAAATGAGAGGGGAGCAGTTCTTC.